This T cell receptor (beta chain) was sequenced for a study of spatial heterogeneity in lung cancer. The study, taken as a whole, reports: Tumors with more nonsynonymous mutations had more expanded intratumoral alpha and beta TCRs. Ubiquitous and regional nonsynonymous mutations were each tracked by the matching count of ubiquitous or regional expanded TCRs.

This sample's time point: sample taken at primary tumor resection. Tumor, nontumor lung or frozen PBMC supplied whole RNA that was sequenced unsorted. CDR3 length equals 15 residues. The V and J ends lost 1 base and 4 bases respectively, with 14 bases between them. Looked up from germline, CDR1 is MDHEN and CDR2 is SYDVKM. In its sample, this clonotype is medium-sized. Its antigen is not known. Being off target in a library aimed at alpha chains, this beta chain has a size of little meaning. TCRdb recomputed calls from the 5' RACE reads with MiXCR, one row per CDR3 protein. Of 4,000 to 5,000 distinct CDR3 sequences listed, over 10% are singletons.

This rearrangement joins TRBV28 to TRBJ2-7; a possible D gene is TRBD1 (6 bases). The receptor comes from a male donor with early-stage non-small cell lung cancer. The source was lung tumor tissue, collected at surgery. CDR3 protein: CASSLSDSRFYEQYF. As DNA, the CDR3 is TGTGCCAGCAGTTTATCGGACAGCAGATTTTACGAGCAGTACTTC.